The 18 T cell receptor beta chains in this list originate from one sample, sequenced in a study of response to subunit inactivated influenza vaccine. TCRdb processed the RT-PCR reads anew with MiXCR; each CDR3 protein has one entry. The repertoire holds 300,000 to 350,000 distinct CDR3 sequences, with 20% to 25% as singletons. Sequenced material: PBMCs from blood, taken less than 22 months after vaccination. Receptors were obtained from a man in his fifties or sixties who received an inactivated influenza vaccine.

Only a few counts were recorded for this clonotype. The chain carries TRBV5-1 and TRBJ2-3; 10 bases are shared with TRBD2. Trimming removed 4 bases from V and 0 bases from J; junction bases left unmatched: 5. This CDR3 region has 16 residues. Germline CDR1 and CDR2: SGHRS and YFSETQ. The CDR3, as DNA: TGCGCCAGCAGCCGTAGCGGGAGGTTAAGCACAGATACGCAGTATTTT. It codes for CASSRSGRLSTDTQYF.

The chain carries TRBV19 and TRBJ1-2, with unresolved D. The CDR3 extends over 15 amino acids. Trimming removed 5 bases from V and 0 bases from J, with 13 bases in between. The germline V gene encodes CDR1 LNHDA and CDR2 SQIVND (reference sequence). In nucleotides, the CDR3 is TGTGCCAGTAGTCCCCGTCGGACTGCTAACTATGGCTACACCTTC. This gives the protein CASSPRRTANYGYTF.

The chain links TRBV7-8 to TRBJ2-5, with 8 bases matching TRBD2. CDR3 length equals 15 residues. Germline V gives CDR1 SGHVS, CDR2 FQNEAQ. V lost 5 bases, J lost 5 bases, and 10 bases stayed unmatched. In DNA, the CDR3 is TGTGCCAGCAGCGGGGGAGCGGGAGCGATGGAGACCCAGTACTTC. Translating it yields CASSGGAGAMETQYF.

This clonotype was detected many times. The chain recombines TRBV2 with TRBJ1-1, with unresolved D. The CDR3 has 12 residues. The germline V and J ends were trimmed by 7 bases and 2 bases, with 8 bases remaining between them. Germline lookup yields CDR1 SNHLY and CDR2 FYNNEI. CDR3 DNA: TGTGCCAGCAAGCCCCAAAACACTGAAGCTTTCTTT. Its protein is CASKPQNTEAFF.

This clonotype has a count of ten or more. The chain couples TRBV7-8 to TRBJ2-5, with a possible D match to TRBD2 (5 bases). The CDR3 is 16 residues long. V lost 5 bases and J lost 5, with 21 bases in between. Germline V gene lookup returns CDR1 SGHVS and CDR2 FQNEAQ. The DNA of the CDR3 is TGTGCCAGCAGCACCCGAGCGGAGATGATGGTGGAGACCCAGTACTTC. It is translated as CASSTRAEMMVETQYF.

J is TRBJ1-1 and V is TRBV29-1; weak D call: TRBD1 (5 bases). Trimming took 0 bases from V and 4 from J, leaving 15 bases between them. CDR1 is SQVTM and CDR2 is ANQGSEA in the germline V gene. The CDR3 consists of 15 residues. The CDR3 DNA sequence: TGCAGCGTTGAAGATCTCCCGGGAAGGGGCACTGAAGCTTTCTTT. Its protein product is CSVEDLPGRGTEAFF.

This clonotype was counted at least ten times. This chain links TRBV28 with TRBJ1-5; D ambiguous. From germline, CDR1 is MDHEN and CDR2 SYDVKM. The CDR3 spans 12 residues. V shed 8 bases and J shed 0 bases, with 5 bases lying between them. The CDR3 region is CASQLSNQPQHF. The CDR3 nucleotides read TGTGCCAGCCAACTTAGCAATCAGCCCCAGCATTTT.

This clonotype was observed a handful of times. The rearrangement joins TRBV6-5 to TRBJ1-6, with no clear D. The germline V and J ends were trimmed by 6 bases and 13 bases, with 13 bases remaining between them. This CDR3 is 12 amino acids long. Looked up from germline, CDR1 is MNHEY and CDR2 is SVGAGI. The CDR3 nucleotides are TGTGCCAGCAGCCCGTTGAATACGCCCCTCCACTTT. It yields the protein CASSPLNTPLHF.

The chain recombines TRBV4-3 with TRBJ1-5; TRBD1 is a possible D gene (6 bases). The germline CDR1 and CDR2 sequences are LGHNA and YSLEER. Trimming pared 0 bases from V and 6 bases from J, leaving 9 bases between. The CDR3 is made up of 14 amino acids. The DNA for the CDR3 is TGCGCCAGCAGCCAAGACAGGGGTGCTCAGCCCCAGCATTTT. It specifies CASSQDRGAQPQHF.

The chain links TRBV2 to TRBJ2-3; weak D call: TRBD2 (6 bases). Germline V gene sequence: CDR1 SNHLY, CDR2 FYNNEI. The CDR3 is made up of 16 amino acids. V lost 4 bases and J lost 0, with 14 bases in between. For the CDR3, the DNA is TGTGCCAGCAGTGCTCTTCGGGGGACTAGCACAGATACGCAGTATTTT. Translated, it gives CASSALRGTSTDTQYF.

This clonotype was picked up a small number of times. V gene TRBV7-9 combines with J gene TRBJ1-1; maybe TRBD1 (5 bases). Trimming left V 3 bases short and J 5 bases short, with 13 bases between. Germline V CDR1 and CDR2: SEHNR, FQNEAQ (reference sequence). This CDR3 is 14 amino acids long. In nucleotides, the CDR3 is TGTGCCAGCAGCTTCAGTTTTGGGGGGACTGAAGCTTTCTTT. Residues: CASSFSFGGTEAFF.

This rearrangement joins TRBV29-1 to TRBJ1-4; no definite D call. The ends were cut back, 7 bases at V and 0 bases at J, with 6 bases in the middle. The CDR3 spans 12 residues. CDR1 SQVTM and CDR2 ANQGSEA come from the germline V gene. The CDR3 sequence is CSGGATNEKLFF. CDR3 in DNA: TGCAGCGGAGGAGCAACTAATGAAAAACTGTTTTTT.

This clonotype was counted a few times. The gene calls are TRBV9 and TRBJ1-2; no clear D. The CDR3 consists of 12 residues. Trimming shortened V by 0 bases and J by 4 bases, and 4 bases separated the two germline ends. CDR1 is SGDLS and CDR2 is YYNGEE in the germline V gene. CDR3 amino acids: CASSVGVYGYTF. The CDR3 DNA sequence: TGTGCCAGCAGCGTAGGGGTCTATGGCTACACCTTC.

The sample holds many counts of this clonotype. The chain carries TRBV6-5 and TRBJ1-6; D uncertain. Germline CDR1 and CDR2: MNHEY and SVGAGI. CDR3 length equals 14 residues. V was clipped by 2 bases and J by 9 bases, with 11 bases between them. For the CDR3, the DNA is TGTGCCAGCAGTTACACACAGTCGTCTTCACCCCTCCACTTT. This encodes CASSYTQSSSPLHF.

This clonotype came up a few times. The chain carries TRBV24-1 and TRBJ2-2, with a weak D call TRBD2 (5 bases). Germline V gene lookup returns CDR1 KGHDR and CDR2 SFDVKD. Trimming shortened V by 9 bases and J by 7 bases, and 8 bases separated the two germline ends. The CDR3 is 11 amino acids. CDR3 protein: CATGLVGELFF. CDR3 DNA: TGTGCCACCGGACTCGTCGGGGAGCTGTTTTTT.

The chain links TRBV11-2 to TRBJ1-3, with 12 nucleotides matching TRBD1. The length of the CDR3 is 18 residues. Germline V gene data show CDR1 as SGHAT and CDR2 as FQNNGV. J lost 3 bases, V lost 0 bases, and 6 bases had no gene match. The CDR3 here is CASSLEGQGAANGNTIYF. CDR3 coding DNA: TGTGCCAGCAGCTTAGAGGGACAGGGGGCGGCCAATGGAAACACCATATATTTT. Filled out from reference TRBV11-2 and TRBJ1-3, the complete variable domain reads EAGVAQSPRYKIIEKRQSVAFWCNPISGHATLYWYQQILGQGPKLLIQFQNNGVVDDSQLPKDRFSAERLKGVDSTLKIQPAKLEDSAVYLCASSLEGQGAANGNTIYFGEGSWLTVV.

The CDR3 loop reads CATSDFRLAGAGELFF. The CDR3 DNA reads TGTGCCACCAGTGATTTCCGACTAGCGGGAGCCGGGGAGCTGTTTTTT. This chain joins TRBV24-1 and TRBJ2-2; 12 nucleotides match TRBD2. This CDR3 is built from 16 residues. V was pared by 1 base and J by 6 bases, with 2 bases of the junction left unmatched. Germline-derived CDR1 and CDR2 are KGHDR and SFDVKD.

This clonotype appeared a few times. The chain uses TRBV2 and TRBJ2-1; 8 positions agree with TRBD1. In germline, CDR1 is SNHLY, CDR2 FYNNEI. CDR3 length equals 15 residues. With V trimmed by 1 base and J by 4 bases, 3 bases remained unmatched. CDR3 residues: CASSEVGQEYNEQFF. The CDR3 DNA is TGTGCCAGCAGTGAAGTGGGACAGGAGTACAATGAGCAGTTCTTC.